Here is one T cell receptor (beta chain) with its context. This CDR3 contains 12 residues. Germline V lookup: CDR1 SGHNT, CDR2 YYREEE (reference sequence). Between the trimmed V and J ends, which lost 5 bases and 8 bases, there was a span of 13 bases. This entry belongs to a study of blood T cell repertoires in COVID-19. The protocol was immunoSEQ multiplex PCR, while the TCRdb copy is restricted to in-frame clones and leaves out a portion. The sample shows 300,000 to 450,000 clones, about 87% of them seen only once. The sequenced sample consisted of PBMCs or T cells enriched from blood (not recorded which). The chain recombines TRBV5-4 with TRBJ1-2, with no clear D. This clonotype was obtained from a man under 40 who had recovered from COVID-19. The CDR3 nucleotides read TGTGCCAGCAGGGTCGACTTAGGAGGCTACACCTTC. It is translated as CASRVDLGGYTF.